The 19 T cell receptor beta chains presented below share a single source sample, sequenced in a study of beta chain features in type 1 diabetes. Antigens of these TCRs are unknown. Overall study results and limits: Researchers report that Type 1 diabetes patients had moderately but significantly shorter TCRB CDR3s across all four CD4+ subsets.

The study reverse transcribed the entire isolated RNA, so it sequenced expressed TCRB transcripts. Sequencing was performed with immunoSEQ multiplex PCR; in TCRdb, only in-frame clones are kept and a portion is missing. This repertoire shows 500,000 to 800,000 clones, approximately 13% found once; its top ten account for more than 0.1%. The material sequenced was naive CD4+ T cells from blood. All receptors derive from a man aged 25-45 years with type 1 diabetes.

This chain connects TRBV29-1 to TRBJ2-5; 7 bases agree with TRBD2. After removal of 5 bases from V and 4 bases from J, the junction contained 10 bases not matched to a gene. The CDR3 covers 14 residues. Germline CDR1 and CDR2: SQVTM and ANQGSEA. Here the CDR3 DNA reads TGCAGCGTTACGGACTACGGCGGGAGAGAGACCCAGTACTTC. Its translation: CSVTDYGGRETQYF.

This clone was seen a handful of times. This sequence joins TRBV6-1 and TRBJ2-2; D gene ambiguous. The CDR3 runs 14 residues. The V end lost 1 base, the J end lost 1 base, and 4 bases lay between the germline ends. Per the germline V gene, CDR1 is MNHNS and CDR2 is SASEGT. This chain's CDR3 is CASSEVRNTGELFF. The CDR3 nucleotides are TGTGCCAGCAGTGAAGTTAGGAACACCGGGGAGCTGTTTTTT.

V is TRBV5-1 and J is TRBJ2-7, with a tentative D call TRBD1 (6 bases). Trimming took off 4 bases at V and 2 bases at J, with 22 bases between the two ends. CDR3 length: 17 residues. CDR1 SGHRS and CDR2 YFSETQ come from the germline V gene. In nucleotides, the CDR3 is TGCGCCAGCAGCACCTCATCCGGGACACTCCCGACCTACGAGCAGTACTTC. Encoded protein: CASSTSSGTLPTYEQYF. Using reference TRBV5-1 and TRBJ2-7 for the parts outside the CDR3, the full variable domain is KAGVTQTPRYLIKTRGQQVTLSCSPISGHRSVSWYQQTPGQGLQFLFEYFSETQRNKGNFPGRFSGRQFSNSRSEMNVSTLELGDSALYLCASSTSSGTLPTYEQYFGPGTRLTVT.

The rearrangement joins TRBV18 to TRBJ2-3; D uncertain. Germline V gene lookup returns CDR1 KGHSH and CDR2 LQKENI. V lost 2 bases, J lost 2 bases, and 11 bases lay in between. The CDR3 totals 15 residues. Written as DNA, the CDR3 is TGTGCCAGCTCACCAGGTAGTACGTCCACAGATACGCAGTATTTT. Translation gives CASSPGSTSTDTQYF.

The chain has TRBV11-1 and TRBJ1-1; D uncertain. The CDR3 has 14 amino acids. Trimming cost V 7 bases and J 2 bases, with 14 bases left between them. The V gene's germline CDR1 is SGHAT and CDR2 FQDESV (reference sequence). The CDR3 loop is CASTLGLANTEAFF. CDR3 bases: TGTGCCAGCACCCTAGGCCTGGCAAACACTGAAGCTTTCTTT.

The chain employs TRBV29-1 and TRBJ1-3; D gene uncertain. The CDR3 consists of 13 residues. Germline assignment: CDR1 SQVTM and CDR2 ANQGSEA. Trimming shortened V by 1 base and J by 0 bases, and 4 bases separated the two germline ends. CDR3 loop: CSVEGISGNTIYF. In DNA, the CDR3 is TGCAGCGTTGAAGGGATCTCTGGAAACACCATATATTTT.

This clone was seen a few times. Other nucleotide sequences in the sample specify the same CDR3. J is TRBJ2-5 and V is TRBV5-1; possibly TRBD2 for D (7 bases). V was cut by 0 bases and J by 0 bases, with 9 bases left in between. The germline V gene encodes CDR1 SGHRS and CDR2 YFSETQ. The CDR3 is 15 residues long. This CDR3 reads CASSLAGGYQETQYF. CDR3 bases: TGCGCCAGCAGCTTGGCGGGGGGCTACCAAGAGACCCAGTACTTC.

The chain couples TRBV7-8 to TRBJ2-7; TRBD2 might be the D (5 bases). The CDR3 contains 15 residues. CDR1 and CDR2 from the germline V gene are SGHVS and FQNEAQ. V was trimmed by 0 bases and J by 2 bases, leaving 11 bases between them. The DNA of the CDR3 is TGTGCCAGCAGCTTAGCGCGGGCACGCCCCTACGAGCAGTACTTC. It yields the protein CASSLARARPYEQYF.

This chain links TRBV29-1 with TRBJ2-6, with TRBD2 as a possible D gene (6 bases). Germline values: CDR1 SQVTM, CDR2 ANQGSEA. CDR3 length: 14 amino acids. V was clipped by 4 bases and J by 2 bases, with 9 bases between them. The CDR3 spells CSVGGVPGANVLTF. In DNA, the CDR3 is TGCAGCGTTGGGGGGGTCCCTGGGGCCAACGTCCTGACTTTC. Full variable domain (remainder filled in from reference TRBV29-1 and TRBJ2-6): SAVISQKPSRDICQRGTSLTIQCQVDSQVTMMFWYRQQPGQSLTLIATANQGSEATYESGFVIDKFPISRPNLTFSTLTVSNMSPEDSSIYLCSVGGVPGANVLTFGAGSRLTVL.

In this sample, this clone turned up a few times. V gene TRBV12-5 combines with J gene TRBJ1-5; D possibly corresponds to TRBD1 (6 bases). The germline V gene has CDR1 LGHNT and CDR2 FRNRAP. The CDR3 covers 14 residues. V was pared by 1 base and J by 2 bases, with 6 bases between. The CDR3 DNA is TGTGCTAGTGGTTTGGGACAGGGCAATCAGCCCCAGCATTTT. Its translation is CASGLGQGNQPQHF.

This clone has only a few counts. The rearrangement joins TRBV9 to TRBJ2-1, with no clear D. V was clipped by 4 bases and J by 0 bases, with 11 bases between them. The CDR3 is 15 amino acids. Germline-derived CDR1 and CDR2 are SGDLS and YYNGEE. CDR3 loop: CASSRAQSSYNEQFF. In nucleotides, the CDR3 is TGTGCCAGCAGCAGGGCGCAGAGCTCCTACAATGAGCAGTTCTTC.

This clone showed up just a few times. The gene calls are TRBV25-1 and TRBJ2-1; 7 positions agree with TRBD1. V lost 6 bases to trimming and J lost 6 bases; unmatched junction nucleotides: 5. Germline V gives CDR1 MGHDK, CDR2 SYGVNS. The length of the CDR3 is 13 residues. CDR3 nucleotide sequence: TGTGCCAGCAGACCCGCAGGGGGCAATGAGCAGTTCTTC. Amino acid sequence: CASRPAGGNEQFF.

The V call is TRBV11-2, the J call TRBJ2-3, with 7 bases aligning to TRBD1. Germline loops: CDR1 SGHAT, CDR2 FQNNGV. CDR3 length equals 18 residues. With V trimmed by 1 base and J by 0 bases, 10 bases remained unmatched. The CDR3 coding sequence is TGTGCCAGCAGCTTAGTAGCTATGGACAGGCGAAGCACAGATACGCAGTATTTT. Translation gives CASSLVAMDRRSTDTQYF.

The chain employs TRBV7-8 and TRBJ2-7, with D perhaps TRBD1 (5 bases). This CDR3 has 13 amino acids. The germline V and J ends were trimmed by 4 bases and 3 bases, with 10 bases remaining between them. The germline V gene has CDR1 SGHVS and CDR2 FQNEAQ. CDR3 in DNA: TGTGCCAGCAGCTCGGACACCCACTACGAGCAGTACTTC. Translation: CASSSDTHYEQYF. Drawing the rest from reference TRBV7-8 and TRBJ2-7, the complete variable domain is GAGVSQSPRYKVAKRGQDVALRCDPISGHVSLFWYQQALGQGPEFLTYFQNEAQLDKSGLPSDRFFAERPEGSVSTLKIQRTQQEDSAVYLCASSSDTHYEQYFGPGTRLTVT.

This clone was counted only a few times. The rearrangement joins TRBV4-3 to TRBJ1-2, with D tentatively TRBD1 (5 bases). This CDR3 region has 15 residues. Germline V CDR1 and CDR2: LGHNA, YSLEER. The V and J ends lost 4 bases and 4 bases respectively, with 16 bases between them. CDR3 sequence (DNA): TGCGCCAGCAGCCGCGCGGCGGGGGAGGGCTATGGCTACACCTTC. This gives the protein CASSRAAGEGYGYTF.

The V and J genes are TRBV6-6 and TRBJ2-4, with 11 bases fitting TRBD1. The ends lost 6 bases at V and 6 bases at J; junction bases unmatched: 4. This CDR3 comprises 14 residues. Germline V gives CDR1 MNHNY, CDR2 SVGAGI (reference sequence). CDR3 coding DNA: TGTGCCAGCAGCCAGGACAGGGGGCTAAACATTCAGTACTTC. Its protein product is CASSQDRGLNIQYF.

This clone was found a few times. This rearrangement joins TRBV14 to TRBJ2-3, with TRBD2 as a possible D gene (5 bases). This CDR3 is 15 amino acids long. CDR1 SGHDN and CDR2 FVKESK come from the germline V gene. Trimming left V 2 bases short and J 2 bases short, with 11 bases between. The DNA for the CDR3 is TGTGCCAGCAGCCAACGTCGGGGTAACACAGATACGCAGTATTTT. Amino acid sequence: CASSQRRGNTDTQYF.

This clone was seen only a few times. V gene TRBV2 combines with J gene TRBJ1-1, with 8 bases aligning to TRBD1. J was trimmed by 1 base and V by 5 bases; bases with no gene match: 3. Germline loops: CDR1 SNHLY, CDR2 FYNNEI. The CDR3 totals 14 residues. The CDR3, as DNA: TGTGCCAGCAGTACCGGGACAGGGAACACTGAAGCTTTCTTT. It codes for CASSTGTGNTEAFF.

V is TRBV4-3 and J is TRBJ2-7; 8 bases are a match to TRBD1. There are 16 residues in the CDR3. J gave up 3 bases and V 0 bases, and 7 bases lay outside the gene matches. Looked up from germline, CDR1 is LGHNA and CDR2 is YSLEER. The CDR3 DNA follows: TGCGCCAGCAGCCAAGATTACGGACAGGGTGTCTACGAGCAGTACTTC. Translation: CASSQDYGQGVYEQYF.